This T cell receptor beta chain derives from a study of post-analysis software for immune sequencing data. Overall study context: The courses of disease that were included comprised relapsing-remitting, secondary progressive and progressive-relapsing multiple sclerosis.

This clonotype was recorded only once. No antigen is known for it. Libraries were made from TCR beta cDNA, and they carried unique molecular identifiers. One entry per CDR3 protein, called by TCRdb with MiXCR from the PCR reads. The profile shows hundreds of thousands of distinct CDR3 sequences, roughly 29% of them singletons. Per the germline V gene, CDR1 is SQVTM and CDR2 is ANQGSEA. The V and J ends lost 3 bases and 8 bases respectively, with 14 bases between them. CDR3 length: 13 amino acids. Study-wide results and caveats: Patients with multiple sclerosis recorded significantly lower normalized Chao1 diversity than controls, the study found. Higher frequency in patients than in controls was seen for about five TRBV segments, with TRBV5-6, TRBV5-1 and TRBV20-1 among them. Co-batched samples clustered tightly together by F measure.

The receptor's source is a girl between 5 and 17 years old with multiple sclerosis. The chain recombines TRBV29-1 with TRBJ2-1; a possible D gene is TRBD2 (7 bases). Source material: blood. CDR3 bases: TGCAGCGTTGATCGGGGGGCTTGCGATGAGCAGTTCTTC. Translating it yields CSVDRGACDEQFF.